This T cell receptor beta chain was profiled in a study of T cells in Graves' hyperthyroidism and ophthalmopathy. Regarding the study as a whole: From stable hyperthyroidism, ophthalmopathy was separated by a 13 V-J model. Blood also contained most expanded thyroid clonotypes above 0.001.

Note on this clonotype: The target antigen is unknown.

Uncontrolled infection, other autoimmune disease, pregnancy or lactation excluded patients. Clinicians diagnosed patients from clinical symptoms, serum thyroxine and TRAb, thyroid ultrasound and orbital computed tomography. Germline V gene data show CDR1 as SGHVS and CDR2 as FQNEAQ. V shed 4 bases and J shed 7 bases, with 26 bases lying between them. This CDR3 contains 18 residues. TCR beta CDR3 regions were amplified from RNA. An initial round of RT-PCR targeting the TCR CDR3 relied on the HTBI primer set. MiXCR was run by TCRdb on the multiplex PCR reads, yielding one entry per CDR3 protein. The repertoire includes approximately 510,000 distinct CDR3 sequences, approximately 48% of them detected once, and about 45% sits in the top ten.

The TCR sequence derives from an adult woman with Graves' disease, either hyperthyroidism or ophthalmopathy (not recorded which). The chain carries TRBV7-8 and TRBJ1-5, with D unresolved. Source material: peripheral blood or thyroid tissue (not recorded which). CDR3 DNA: TGTGCCAGCAGCTGCTCTCGACGGGAGCTAGCCTACCAACAGCCCCAGCATTTT. Amino acid sequence: CASSCSRRELAYQQPQHF.